This T cell receptor (beta chain) was retrieved from a study of T-cell memory formation after mild COVID-19 (dated by TCRdb to the early 2020s). In the study overall: TCR sequence clusters from the two donors were largely donor specific. Longitudinal TCRalpha and TCRbeta repertoire sequencing tracked T-cell clones expanding and contracting after mild COVID-19 in two donors. Two young, previously healthy adult volunteers, one female and one male, were included in the cohort. Study-level results and caveats: Contracting CD4+ clones were found mainly in CM and EM memory subsets, while CD8+ clones were enriched in EMRA. The second-wave clones that peaked on day 37 were not confirmed to be SARS-CoV-2 specific. The study included only a couple of mild cases, and larger cohorts that include severe cases with pre-infection samples were judged to be necessary. Clones contracting from day 15 to 85 had balanced CD4/CD8 phenotypes, while a second wave expanding from day 15 to 37 was biased towards CD4+. The detection of some responding clones in pre-infection memory suggests that pre-existing cross-reactive memory T cells joined the SARS-CoV-2 response.

V is cut back by 1 base and J by 5 bases, with 7 bases in the junction unmatched. The CDR3 spans 15 residues, from the cysteine through the phenylalanine. The DNA shown is the 45-base CDR3, in frame from base 1. From a lookup of the germline V gene, CDR1 and CDR2 are SGHRS and YFSETQ. Points on this clonotype: What this receptor recognizes is not known. Per-base qualities were not stored, and no clone one base away is much larger.

Ficoll-Paque density gradient centrifugation was the method used to isolate PBMCs. This sample was sequenced with an Illumina NovaSeq 6000. cDNA libraries for TCRalpha and TCRbeta were prepared by 5'RACE using constant-segment primers, with sample barcodes and unique molecular identifiers added. RNA was extracted from every sample with Trizol reagent. Amplification of the libraries took two PCR steps, and the second step added a second sample barcode plus Illumina TruSeq adapters. The libraries were sequenced on an Illumina NovaSeq using 2 x 150 bp paired-end reads. Under the source paper's analysis protocol: Reads were demultiplexed and collapsed into UMI-guided consensus sequences with migec v1.2.7. Using mixcr v2.1.11, UMI consensuses were aligned to TRA and TRB V and J templates and then assembled into clonotypes. Clonotypes were classified as expanded or contracted when called significant by both edgeR and NoisET, with noise models trained on biological replicates. For edgeR calls, the cutoffs were a false discovery rate-adjusted p below 0.01 and a log2 fold-change threshold of 1. PCA with hierarchical clustering of max-normalized trajectories of the 1000 most abundant clonotypes was used as exploratory dynamics analysis. Separately sequenced CD4+ and CD8+ repertoires were used to assign a CD4 or CD8 phenotype to each responding clone. TCRdb cleaned the public reads at Q25 with fastp, built clones with MiXCR and kept in-frame beta chains. Under each unique CDR3 protein, matching rows form one entry showing the most common genes and DNA. These V and J calls rely on TCRdb rather than the paper's analysis. For this sample there are 250,000 or so distinct CDR3 sequences; approximately 10% appear just once. The ten most abundant clones make up around 20% of the sample.

The sequence derives from a man aged 18 to 35 who had mild COVID-19 (a few samples of this study predate the infection). The sample titles of this study are shuffled in the database, so cell type and time point are left out; the donor was told from shared clones. The chain uses TRBV5-1 and TRBJ2-7; 9 junctional bases match TRBD1. Sequencing was performed on PBMCs or a T cell subset sorted from them (not recorded which). The DNA sequence is as follows: TGCGCCAGCAGCTTGCGACAGGGGGTGGTCCACGAGCAGTACTTC. Its product reads: CASSLRQGVVHEQYF.